The clone carrying this TCR beta chain has only a few counts. Its antigen remains unidentified. The data derive from a study of identical twins. Donors were all healthy Caucasians. In TCRdb, the 5' RACE reads were re-called with MiXCR into one record per CDR3 protein. Of about 660,000 distinct CDR3 sequences in the sample, more than 6.5% were seen once. Overall study results and limits: Invariant populations such as MAIT and iNKT cells could partly muddle zero-insertion analyses. It was out-of-frame TCR alpha sharing in monozygotic twins that models underestimated.

Unmatched junction bases numbered 4, after V lost 8 bases and J lost 7 bases. The CDR3 is made up of 13 amino acids. Germline V gives CDR1 MNHEY, CDR2 SMNVEV (reference sequence). Separately, the same data were catalogued under a study of yellow fever vaccine responses in identical twins. That investigation notes: Reported findings indicate that twins' vaccine T cell responses seemed partially convergent, partially personalized.

Sequencing used PBMCs. The receptor was derived from a woman aged 18-29 years in good health. The chain recombines TRBV27 with TRBJ1-5; 11 nucleotides agree with TRBD1. CDR3 sequence (DNA): TGTGCCAGCGGCGGACAGGGGGCCCAGCCCCAGCATTTT. Its protein product is CASGGQGAQPQHF.